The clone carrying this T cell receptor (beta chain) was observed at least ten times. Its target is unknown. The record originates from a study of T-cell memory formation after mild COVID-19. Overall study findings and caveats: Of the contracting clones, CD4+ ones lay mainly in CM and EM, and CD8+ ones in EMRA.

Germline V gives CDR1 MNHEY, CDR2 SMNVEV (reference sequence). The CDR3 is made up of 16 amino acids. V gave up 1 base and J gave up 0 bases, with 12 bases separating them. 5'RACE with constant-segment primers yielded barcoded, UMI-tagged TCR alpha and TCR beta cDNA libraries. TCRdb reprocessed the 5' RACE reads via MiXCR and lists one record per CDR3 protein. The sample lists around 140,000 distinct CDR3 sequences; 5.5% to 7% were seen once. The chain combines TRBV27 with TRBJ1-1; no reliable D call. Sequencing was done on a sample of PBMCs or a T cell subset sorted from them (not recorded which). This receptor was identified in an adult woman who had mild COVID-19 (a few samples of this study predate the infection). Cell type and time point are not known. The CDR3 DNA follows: TGTGCCAGCAGTTTATTCCAACCTACACTGAACACTGAAGCTTTCTTT. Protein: CASSLFQPTLNTEAFF.